This T cell receptor beta chain was recovered during a study of CD8+ T cells in alopecia areata. RNA was isolated and reverse transcribed to cDNA, the sequencing template. Generated by immunoSEQ multiplex PCR, the TCRdb table keeps only in-frame clones and is missing some. The sample lists about 180,000 clones; 50% to 60% were seen once. The count of this clone is one. This CDR3 comprises 14 residues. V was pared by 6 bases and J by 0 bases, with 13 bases between. Per the germline V gene, CDR1 is SQVTM and CDR2 is ANQGSEA. The gene calls are TRBV29-1 and TRBJ2-3, with D uncertain. This material consisted of CD4+ T cells sorted from blood, taken at week 0. This TCR was recovered from a human donor with alopecia areata. Written as DNA, the CDR3 is TGCAGCGTCGACCCTAGGGATAGCACAGATACGCAGTATTTT. Its translation: CSVDPRDSTDTQYF.